This section outlines one T cell receptor beta chain sequence together with its context. V lost 6 bases and J lost 7, with 21 bases in between. The CDR3 is made up of 16 amino acids. CDR1 is SGHNT, CDR2 YENEEA, per germline. This specimen belongs to a study of control samples from healthy donors and cancer patients. Profiled with immunoSEQ multiplex PCR; TCRdb holds only in-frame clones, not every one. The sample lists about 84,000 clones; roughly 82% were seen once. Source material: PBMCs. The TCR was taken from a man aged 55 to 70 with head and neck cancer. V and J are TRBV11-3 and TRBJ2-2, with a weak D call TRBD2 (5 bases). CDR3 bases: TGTGCCAGCAGTCCTCGAGGGCTAGCCAGTGTCGGGGAGCTGTTTTTT. Amino acid sequence: CASSPRGLASVGELFF.